This TCR beta chain originates from a study of OX40 agonist ivuxolimab in advanced cancers. Profiled with immunoSEQ multiplex PCR; TCRdb holds only in-frame clones, not every one. The sample carries some 83,000 clones, more than 70% recorded once. Germline values: CDR1 SGHVS, CDR2 FQNEAQ. Trimming took 4 bases from V and 6 from J, leaving 16 bases between them. The CDR3 is 15 amino acids. This receptor was identified in an adult with an advanced solid tumor such as melanoma, head and neck, liver or kidney cancer. This chain links TRBV7-8 with TRBJ1-5; possible D gene TRBD1, 6 bases. Sequenced here: CD4+ or CD8+ T cells sorted from blood, sampled in a trial of the OX40 agonist ivuxolimab. The CDR3 spells CASSSHGGPSQPQHF. The CDR3 DNA reads as TGTGCCAGCAGCTCCCATGGGGGGCCGAGTCAGCCCCAGCATTTT.